This TCR beta chain was obtained from a study of CD8 T cells in ankylosing spondylitis. This clonotype occurred many times. One entry per CDR3 protein, called by TCRdb with MiXCR from the 5' RACE reads. The data contain about 360,000 distinct CDR3 sequences, 20% to 25% of them singletons. Germline CDR1 ENHRY, CDR2 SYGVKD. CDR3 length: 12 residues. The V end lost 4 bases, the J end lost 6 bases, and 6 bases lay between the germline ends. The sample was blood, either unsorted or a sorted T cell fraction (not recorded which). This TCR derives from a male donor with ankylosing spondylitis or in good health (not recorded which). The J gene is TRBJ2-2, the V gene TRBV10-3; no clear D gene. The CDR3: CAISGSSGELFF. The CDR3 DNA sequence: TGTGCCATCAGTGGAAGTTCCGGGGAGCTGTTTTTT.